This T cell receptor (beta chain) was found in a study of blood T cell repertoires in COVID-19. Seattle enrolled patients during active infection and tracked them longitudinally. Original processing notes: Using reference gene primer amplification, nucleated cell counts were estimated. Assay: immunoSEQ multiplex PCR; the TCRdb copy retains only in-frame clones and omits some. V and J calls and clone size follow that table, whereas D and trimming were derived from the DNA. The sample lists 200,000 to 250,000 clones; 86% were seen once. Germline lookup yields CDR1 SGHTA and CDR2 FQGNSA. Trimming took 3 bases from V and 0 from J, leaving 8 bases between them. This CDR3 comprises 14 residues.

This sequence joins TRBV7-2 and TRBJ1-1, with unresolved D. The sequencing sample was made of peripheral blood. The sequence came from an elderly woman with COVID-19, enrolled during active disease. This chain's CDR3 is CASSFVVMNTEAFF. CDR3 DNA sequence: TGTGCCAGCAGCTTTGTTGTTATGAACACTGAAGCTTTCTTT.